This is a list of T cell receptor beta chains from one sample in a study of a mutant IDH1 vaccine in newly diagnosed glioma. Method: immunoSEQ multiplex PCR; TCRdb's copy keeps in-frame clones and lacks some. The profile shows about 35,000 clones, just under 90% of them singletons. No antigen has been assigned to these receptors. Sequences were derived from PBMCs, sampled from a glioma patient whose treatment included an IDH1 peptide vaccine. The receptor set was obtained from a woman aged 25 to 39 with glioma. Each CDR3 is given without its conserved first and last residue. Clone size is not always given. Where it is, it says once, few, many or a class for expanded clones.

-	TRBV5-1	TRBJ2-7	ASSLDPGAGEQY
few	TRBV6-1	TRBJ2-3	ASSDRGTDTQY
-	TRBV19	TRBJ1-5	ASTHRETPPQH
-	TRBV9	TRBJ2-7	ASSVGNRGYEQY
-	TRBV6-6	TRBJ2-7	ASREGTGVYEQY
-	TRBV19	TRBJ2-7	ASSWTKNYEQY
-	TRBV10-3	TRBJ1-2	AISSVGGSLSYT
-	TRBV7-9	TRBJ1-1	ASSSPSGMNPEAF
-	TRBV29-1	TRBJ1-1	SVDSSLGVPEAF
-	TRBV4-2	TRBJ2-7	ASSPRLAGGQEQY
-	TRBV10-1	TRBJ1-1	ASSPDTNTEAF
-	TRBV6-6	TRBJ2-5	ASSRTDRDQETQY
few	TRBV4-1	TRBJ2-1	ASSFSNNEQF
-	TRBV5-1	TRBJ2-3	ASSLVTSGGTDTQY
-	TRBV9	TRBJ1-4	ASSVGDRDEKLF
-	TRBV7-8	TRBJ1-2	ASSPRTGSYGYT
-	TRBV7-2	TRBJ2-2	ASSLDASGGAYTGELF
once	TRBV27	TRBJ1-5	ASLTDQPQH
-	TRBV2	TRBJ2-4	ASRALWGAAQNIQY
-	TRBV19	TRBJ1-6	ASSIGGQGDSPLH
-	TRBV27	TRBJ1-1	ASSLEGNTEAF
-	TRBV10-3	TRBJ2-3	AIEREGDTQY
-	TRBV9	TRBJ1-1	ASSVVGGPNTEAF
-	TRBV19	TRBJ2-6	ASSRHLTNHSRANVLT
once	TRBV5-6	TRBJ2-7	ASGDRGIYEQY
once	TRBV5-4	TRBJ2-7	ASTMTGPGSYEQY
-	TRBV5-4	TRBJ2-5	ASSFGGVGETQY
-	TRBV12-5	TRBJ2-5	ATRGPGQETQY
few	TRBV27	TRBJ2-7	ASRRSFSLGSYEQY
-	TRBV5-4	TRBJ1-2	ASSLPTGFEGYT
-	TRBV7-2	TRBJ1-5	ASSLAGAASNQPQH
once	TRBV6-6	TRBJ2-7	ASSYPYSYEQY
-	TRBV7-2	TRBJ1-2	ASSPNTHGYT
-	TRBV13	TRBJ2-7	ASSLETGIYEQY
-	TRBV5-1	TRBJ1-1	ASSSQSTEAF
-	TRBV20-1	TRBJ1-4	SARTVEKLF
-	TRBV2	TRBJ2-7	ASIDSPRAYEQY
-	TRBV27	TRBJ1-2	ASSQRLPTGNSGGYT
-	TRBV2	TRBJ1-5	ASSPQGITQPQH
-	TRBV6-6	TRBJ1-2	ASSRDGLPNYGYT